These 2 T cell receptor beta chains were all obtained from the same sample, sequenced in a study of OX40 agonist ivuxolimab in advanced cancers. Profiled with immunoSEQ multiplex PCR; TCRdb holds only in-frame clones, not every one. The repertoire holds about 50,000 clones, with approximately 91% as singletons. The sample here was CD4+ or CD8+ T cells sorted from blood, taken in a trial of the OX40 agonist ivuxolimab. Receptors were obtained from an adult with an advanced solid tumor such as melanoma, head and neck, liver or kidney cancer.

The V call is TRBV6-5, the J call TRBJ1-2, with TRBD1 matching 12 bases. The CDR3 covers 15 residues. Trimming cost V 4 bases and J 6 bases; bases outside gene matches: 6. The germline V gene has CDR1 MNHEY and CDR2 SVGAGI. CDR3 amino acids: CASSSGQGAFNGYTF. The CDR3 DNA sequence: TGTGCCAGCAGTTCGGGACAGGGGGCCTTTAATGGCTACACCTTC.

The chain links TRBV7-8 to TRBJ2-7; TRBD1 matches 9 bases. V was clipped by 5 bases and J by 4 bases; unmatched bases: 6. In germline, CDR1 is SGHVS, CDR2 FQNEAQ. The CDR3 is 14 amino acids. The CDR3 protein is CASSETGGGYEQYF. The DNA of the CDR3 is TGTGCCAGCAGCGAAACAGGGGGCGGTTACGAGCAGTACTTC.